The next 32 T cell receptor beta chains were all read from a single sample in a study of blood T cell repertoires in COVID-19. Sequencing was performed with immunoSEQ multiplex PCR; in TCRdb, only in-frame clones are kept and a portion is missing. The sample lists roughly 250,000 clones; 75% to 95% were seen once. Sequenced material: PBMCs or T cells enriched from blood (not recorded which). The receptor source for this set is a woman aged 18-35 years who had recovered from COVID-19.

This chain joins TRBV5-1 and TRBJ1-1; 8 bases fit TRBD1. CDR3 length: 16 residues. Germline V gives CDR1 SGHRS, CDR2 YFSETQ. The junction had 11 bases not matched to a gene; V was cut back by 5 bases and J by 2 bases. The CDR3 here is CASRLKMGQVNTEAFF. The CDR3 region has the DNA TGCGCCAGCAGACTGAAAATGGGACAGGTTAACACTGAAGCTTTCTTT.

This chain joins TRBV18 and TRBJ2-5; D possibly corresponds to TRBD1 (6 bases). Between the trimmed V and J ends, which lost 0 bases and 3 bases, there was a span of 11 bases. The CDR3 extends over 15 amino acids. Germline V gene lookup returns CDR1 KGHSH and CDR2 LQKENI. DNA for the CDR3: TGTGCCAGCTCACCACCTGGACAGCGAAAAGAGACCCAGTACTTC. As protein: CASSPPGQRKETQYF.

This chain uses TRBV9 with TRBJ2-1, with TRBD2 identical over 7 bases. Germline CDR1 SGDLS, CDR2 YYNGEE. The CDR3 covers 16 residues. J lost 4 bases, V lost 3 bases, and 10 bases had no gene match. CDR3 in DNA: TGTGCCAGCAGCGGGGACTACTCCTTATCTTACAATGAGCAGTTCTTC. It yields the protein CASSGDYSLSYNEQFF.

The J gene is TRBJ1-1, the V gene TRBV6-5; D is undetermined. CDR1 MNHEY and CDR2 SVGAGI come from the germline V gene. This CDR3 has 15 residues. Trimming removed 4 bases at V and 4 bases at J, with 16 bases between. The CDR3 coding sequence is TGTGCCAGCAGTTTGGCGGCCGCGGTAGGCACTGAAGCTTTCTTT. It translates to CASSLAAAVGTEAFF.

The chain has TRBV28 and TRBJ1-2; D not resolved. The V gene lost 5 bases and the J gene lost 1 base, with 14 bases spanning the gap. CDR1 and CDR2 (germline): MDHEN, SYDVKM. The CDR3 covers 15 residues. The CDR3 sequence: CASSEPALLNYGYTF. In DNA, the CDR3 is TGTGCCAGCAGTGAGCCCGCCCTTCTTAACTATGGCTACACCTTC.

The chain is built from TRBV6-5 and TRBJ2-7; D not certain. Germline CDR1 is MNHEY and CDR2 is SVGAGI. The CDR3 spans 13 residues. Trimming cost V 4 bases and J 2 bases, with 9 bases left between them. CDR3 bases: TGTGCCAGCAGTTTATCCCGGGCCTACGAGCAGTACTTC. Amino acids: CASSLSRAYEQYF.

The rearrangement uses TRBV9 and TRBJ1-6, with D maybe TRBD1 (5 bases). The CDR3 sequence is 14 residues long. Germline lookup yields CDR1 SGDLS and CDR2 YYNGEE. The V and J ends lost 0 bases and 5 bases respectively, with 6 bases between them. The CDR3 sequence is CASSVEGDNSPLHF. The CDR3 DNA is TGTGCCAGCAGCGTAGAAGGGGATAATTCACCCCTCCACTTT.

CDR3 coding DNA: TGTGCCAGCAGCGCCCATGGGGGGGGCACAGATACGCAGTATTTT. It specifies CASSAHGGGTDTQYF. The chain combines TRBV9 with TRBJ2-3; 7 nucleotides match TRBD2. Per the germline V gene, CDR1 is SGDLS and CDR2 is YYNGEE. The length of the CDR3 is 15 residues. V gave up 3 bases and J gave up 1 base; unmatched junction bases: 5.

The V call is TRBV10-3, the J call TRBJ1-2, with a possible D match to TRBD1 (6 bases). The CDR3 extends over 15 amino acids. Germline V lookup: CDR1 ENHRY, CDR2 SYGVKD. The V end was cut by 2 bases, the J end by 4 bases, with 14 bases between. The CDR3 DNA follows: TGTGCCATCAGTGAGGAGGGCACAGGGCTCTATGGCTACACCTTC. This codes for CAISEEGTGLYGYTF.

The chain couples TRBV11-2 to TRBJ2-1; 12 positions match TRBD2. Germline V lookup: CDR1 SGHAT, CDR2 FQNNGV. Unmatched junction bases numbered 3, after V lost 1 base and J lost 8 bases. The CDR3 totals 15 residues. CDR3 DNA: TGTGCCAGCAGCTTAGGACTAGCGGGAGCCTATGAGCAGTTCTTC. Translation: CASSLGLAGAYEQFF.

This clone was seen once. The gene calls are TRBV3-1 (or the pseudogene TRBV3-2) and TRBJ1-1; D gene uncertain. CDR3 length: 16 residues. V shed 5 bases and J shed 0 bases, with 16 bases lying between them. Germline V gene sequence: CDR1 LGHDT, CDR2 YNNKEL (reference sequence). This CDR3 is CASSARQGSMNTEAFF. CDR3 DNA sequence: TGTGCCAGCAGCGCCCGACAAGGTTCAATGAACACTGAAGCTTTCTTT.

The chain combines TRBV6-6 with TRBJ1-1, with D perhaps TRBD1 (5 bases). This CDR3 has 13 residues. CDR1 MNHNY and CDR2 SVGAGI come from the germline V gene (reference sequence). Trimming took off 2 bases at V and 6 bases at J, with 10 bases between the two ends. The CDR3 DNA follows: TGTGCCAGCAGTTACGTTCAGGGTGCTGAAGCTTTCTTT. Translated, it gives CASSYVQGAEAFF.

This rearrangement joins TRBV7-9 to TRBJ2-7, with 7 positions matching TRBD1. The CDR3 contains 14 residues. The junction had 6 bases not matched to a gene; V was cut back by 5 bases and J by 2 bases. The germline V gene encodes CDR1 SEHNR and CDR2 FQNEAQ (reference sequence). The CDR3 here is CASSRRDRAYEQYF. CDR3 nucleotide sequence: TGTGCCAGCAGCCGCCGGGACAGAGCCTACGAGCAGTACTTC. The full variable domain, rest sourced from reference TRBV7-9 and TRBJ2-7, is DTGVSQNPRHKITKRGQNVTFRCDPISEHNRLYWYRQTLGQGPEFLTYFQNEAQLEKSRLLSDRFSAERPKGSFSTLEIQRTEQGDSAMYLCASSRRDRAYEQYFGPGTRLTVT.

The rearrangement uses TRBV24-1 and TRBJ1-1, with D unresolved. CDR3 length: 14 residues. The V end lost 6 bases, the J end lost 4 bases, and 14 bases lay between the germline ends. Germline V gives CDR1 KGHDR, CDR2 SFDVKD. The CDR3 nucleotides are TGTGCCACCAGTCAAACGGGGTTGAGCACTGAAGCTTTCTTT. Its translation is CATSQTGLSTEAFF.

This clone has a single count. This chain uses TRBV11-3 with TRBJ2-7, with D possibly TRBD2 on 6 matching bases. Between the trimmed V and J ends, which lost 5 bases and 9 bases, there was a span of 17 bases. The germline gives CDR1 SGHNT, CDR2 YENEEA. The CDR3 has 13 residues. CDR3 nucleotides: TGTGCCAGCAGCCCTCTGACGGGGGTCAGGCAGTACTTC. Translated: CASSPLTGVRQYF.

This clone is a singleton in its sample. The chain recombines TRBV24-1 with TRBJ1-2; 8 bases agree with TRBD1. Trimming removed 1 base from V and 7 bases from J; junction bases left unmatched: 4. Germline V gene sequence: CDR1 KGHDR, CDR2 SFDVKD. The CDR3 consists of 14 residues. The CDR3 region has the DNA TGTGCCACCAGTGATTTTAGGACAGGGCGTGGCTACACCTTC. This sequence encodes CATSDFRTGRGYTF.

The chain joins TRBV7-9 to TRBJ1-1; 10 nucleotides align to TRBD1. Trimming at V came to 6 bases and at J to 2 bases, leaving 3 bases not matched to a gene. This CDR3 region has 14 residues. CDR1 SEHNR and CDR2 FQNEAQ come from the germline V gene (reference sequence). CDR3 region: CASRTGGENTEAFF. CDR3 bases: TGTGCCAGCAGGACAGGGGGCGAAAACACTGAAGCTTTCTTT.

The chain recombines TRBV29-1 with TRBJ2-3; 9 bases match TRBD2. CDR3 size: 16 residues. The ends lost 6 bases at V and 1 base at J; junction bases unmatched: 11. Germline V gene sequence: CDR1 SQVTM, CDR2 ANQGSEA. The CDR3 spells CSVHGVAGAGTDTQYF. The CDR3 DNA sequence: TGCAGCGTCCATGGGGTAGCGGGAGCCGGCACAGATACGCAGTATTTT.

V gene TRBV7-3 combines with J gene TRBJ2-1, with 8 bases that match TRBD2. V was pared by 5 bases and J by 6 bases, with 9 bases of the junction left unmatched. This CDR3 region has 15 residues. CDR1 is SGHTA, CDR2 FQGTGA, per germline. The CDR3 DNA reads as TGTGCCAGCAGCGCCGGGACTAGTCCGTTCAATGAGCAGTTCTTC. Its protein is CASSAGTSPFNEQFF. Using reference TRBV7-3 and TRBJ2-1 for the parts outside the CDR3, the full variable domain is GAGVSQTPSNKVTEKGKYVELRCDPISGHTALYWYRQSLGQGPEFLIYFQGTGAADDSGLPNDRFFAVRPEGSVSTLKIQRTERGDSAVYLCASSAGTSPFNEQFFGPGTRLTVL.

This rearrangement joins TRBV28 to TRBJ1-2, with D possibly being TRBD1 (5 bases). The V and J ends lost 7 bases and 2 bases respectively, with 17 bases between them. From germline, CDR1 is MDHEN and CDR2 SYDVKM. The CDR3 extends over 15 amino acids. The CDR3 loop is CASNLGRGGNYGYTF. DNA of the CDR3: TGTGCCAGCAACCTGGGGAGGGGTGGAAACTATGGCTACACCTTC.

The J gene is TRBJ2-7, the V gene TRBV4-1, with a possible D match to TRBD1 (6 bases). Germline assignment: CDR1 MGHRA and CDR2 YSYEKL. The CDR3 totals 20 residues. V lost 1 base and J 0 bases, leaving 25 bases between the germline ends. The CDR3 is CASSQALGSIRGLSSYEQYF. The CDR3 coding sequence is TGCGCCAGCAGCCAAGCCCTAGGGTCAATTAGGGGGTTGAGCTCCTACGAGCAGTACTTC.

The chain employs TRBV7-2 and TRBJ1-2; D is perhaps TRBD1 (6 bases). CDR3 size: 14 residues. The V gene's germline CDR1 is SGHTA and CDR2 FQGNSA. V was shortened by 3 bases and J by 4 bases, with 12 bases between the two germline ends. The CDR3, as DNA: TGTGCCAGCAGCTTTTCCAGGGGTAGCTATGGCTACACCTTC. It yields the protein CASSFSRGSYGYTF.

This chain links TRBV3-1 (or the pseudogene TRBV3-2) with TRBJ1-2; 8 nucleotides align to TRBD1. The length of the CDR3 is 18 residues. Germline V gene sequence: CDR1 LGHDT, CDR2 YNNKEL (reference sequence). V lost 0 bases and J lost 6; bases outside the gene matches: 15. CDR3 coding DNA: TGTGCCAGCAGCCAAGATAGTCCAGGGGGCGGCACAACAGATGGCTACACCTTC. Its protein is CASSQDSPGGGTTDGYTF.

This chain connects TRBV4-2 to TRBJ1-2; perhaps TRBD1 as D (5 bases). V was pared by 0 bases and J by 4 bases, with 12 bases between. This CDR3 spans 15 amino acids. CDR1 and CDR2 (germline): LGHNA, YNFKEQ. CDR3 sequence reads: CASSQDWGFGYGYTF. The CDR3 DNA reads TGTGCCAGCAGCCAAGACTGGGGCTTCGGCTATGGCTACACCTTC.

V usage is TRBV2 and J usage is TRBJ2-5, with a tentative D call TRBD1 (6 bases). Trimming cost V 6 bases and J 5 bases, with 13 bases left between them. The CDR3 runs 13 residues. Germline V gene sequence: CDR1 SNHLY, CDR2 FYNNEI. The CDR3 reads CASRDSARETQYF. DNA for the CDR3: TGTGCCAGCAGGGACAGTGCAAGGGAGACCCAGTACTTC.

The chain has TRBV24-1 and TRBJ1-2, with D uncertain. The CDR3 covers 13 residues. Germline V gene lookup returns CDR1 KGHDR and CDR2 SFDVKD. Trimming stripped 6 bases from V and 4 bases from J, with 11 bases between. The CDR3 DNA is TGTGCCACCAGTCTGGGGAGCCGCTATGGCTACACCTTC. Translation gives CATSLGSRYGYTF.

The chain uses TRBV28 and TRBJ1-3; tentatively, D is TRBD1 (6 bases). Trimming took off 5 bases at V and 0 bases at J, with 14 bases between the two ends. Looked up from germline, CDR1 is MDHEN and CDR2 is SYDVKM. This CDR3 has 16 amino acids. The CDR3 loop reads CASSTIKGVSGNTIYF. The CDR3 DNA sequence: TGTGCCAGCAGTACGATCAAGGGGGTCTCTGGAAACACCATATATTTT.

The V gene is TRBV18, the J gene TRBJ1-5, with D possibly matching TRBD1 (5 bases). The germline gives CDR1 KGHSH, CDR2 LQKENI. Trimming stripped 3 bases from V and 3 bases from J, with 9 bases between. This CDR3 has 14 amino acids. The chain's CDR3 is CASSPSRDNQPQHF. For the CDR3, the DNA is TGTGCCAGCTCACCTTCCAGGGACAATCAGCCCCAGCATTTT.

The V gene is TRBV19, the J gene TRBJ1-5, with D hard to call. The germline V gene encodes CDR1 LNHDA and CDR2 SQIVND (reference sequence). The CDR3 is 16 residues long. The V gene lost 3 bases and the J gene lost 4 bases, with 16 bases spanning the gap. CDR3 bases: TGTGCCAGTAGTATTTTAACTGAGCCCGGGAATCAGCCCCAGCATTTT. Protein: CASSILTEPGNQPQHF.

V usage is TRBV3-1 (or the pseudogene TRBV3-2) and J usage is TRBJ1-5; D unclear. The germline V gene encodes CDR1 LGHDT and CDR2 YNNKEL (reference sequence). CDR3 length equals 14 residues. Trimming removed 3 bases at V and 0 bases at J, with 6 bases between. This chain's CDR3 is CASSQFSSNQPQHF. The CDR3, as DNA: TGTGCCAGCAGCCAGTTTAGTAGCAATCAGCCCCAGCATTTT.

CDR3 DNA: TGTGCCAGCAGTGAACAGGGGGTGTTCTCTGGAAACACCATATATTTT. Its translation: CASSEQGVFSGNTIYF. This sequence joins TRBV2 and TRBJ1-3, with 7 bases fitting TRBD1. From germline, CDR1 is SNHLY and CDR2 FYNNEI. V dropped 2 bases and J dropped 0; count of bases not matched to a gene: 4. This CDR3 comprises 16 residues.

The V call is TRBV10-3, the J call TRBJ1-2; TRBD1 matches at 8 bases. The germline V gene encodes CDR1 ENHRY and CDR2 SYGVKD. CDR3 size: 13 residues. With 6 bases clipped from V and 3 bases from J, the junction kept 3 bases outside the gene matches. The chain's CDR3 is CAIRGQVDYGYTF. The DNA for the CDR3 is TGTGCCATCAGGGGACAGGTCGACTATGGCTACACCTTC.